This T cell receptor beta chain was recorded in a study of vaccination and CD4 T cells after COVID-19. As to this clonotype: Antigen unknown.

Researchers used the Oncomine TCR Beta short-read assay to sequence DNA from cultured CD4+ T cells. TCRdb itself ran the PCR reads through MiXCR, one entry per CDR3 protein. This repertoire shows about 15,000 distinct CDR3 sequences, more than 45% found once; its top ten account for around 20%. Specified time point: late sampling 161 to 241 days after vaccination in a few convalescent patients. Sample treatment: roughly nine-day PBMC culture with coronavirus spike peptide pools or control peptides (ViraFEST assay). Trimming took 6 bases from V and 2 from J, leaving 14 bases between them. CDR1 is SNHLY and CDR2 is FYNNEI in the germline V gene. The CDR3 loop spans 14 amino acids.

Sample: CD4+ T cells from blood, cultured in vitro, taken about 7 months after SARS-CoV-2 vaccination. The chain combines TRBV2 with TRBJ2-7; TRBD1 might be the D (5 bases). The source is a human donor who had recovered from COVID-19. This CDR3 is CASSRQRPPYEQYF. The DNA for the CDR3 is TGTGCCAGCAGCCGACAGAGACCTCCCTACGAGCAGTACTTC.